A selection of T cell receptor beta chains follows, all from one sample in a study of cytomegalovirus exposure and HLA in healthy donors. Libraries were prepared by immunoSEQ multiplex PCR; TCRdb keeps only in-frame clonotypes and omits some of them. The sample includes around 110,000 clones, around two thirds of them seen just once. The sample was PBMCs. The receptors were sampled from a woman in her thirties or forties in good health and CMV-seropositive. Each CDR3 is given with its conserved first and last residue. Fields, in order: CDR3 length, clone size, D gene, J gene, V gene, CDR3 protein, CDR3 DNA. D genes are given only for firm matches. The size field is filled for only some rows; it gives once, few, many or a size class.

>11|.|.|TRBJ1-2|TRBV6-1
CASIGGYGYTF
TGTGCCAGCATCGGGGGGTACGGCTACACCTTC
>14|.|.|TRBJ2-7|TRBV25-1
CASSQPGHTYEQYF
TGTGCCAGCAGTCAACCGGGACATACCTACGAGCAGTACTTC
>14|few|.|TRBJ1-2|TRBV28
CASSLGGAGYGYTF
TGTGCCAGCAGTTTAGGGGGGGCTGGGTATGGCTACACCTTC
>16|few|TRBD2|TRBJ2-3|TRBV28
CASRRTSGSTTDTQYF
TGTGCCAGCAGAAGGACTAGCGGGAGTACGACAGATACGCAGTATTTT
>14|once|.|TRBJ2-7|TRBV2
CASRLLTGYGEQYF
TGTGCCAGCAGACTGCTGACAGGCTATGGCGAGCAGTACTTC
>14|.|TRBD2|TRBJ2-1|TRBV7-8
CASAAGEAYNEQFF
TGTGCCAGCGCAGCGGGGGAGGCCTACAATGAGCAGTTCTTC
>14|.|.|TRBJ1-4|TRBV6-5
CASSWGLLNEKLFF
TGTGCCAGCAGTTGGGGCTTATTAAATGAAAAACTGTTTTTT
>13|.|TRBD1|TRBJ1-1|TRBV19
CASSITGQPEAFF
TGTGCCAGTAGTATTACGGGACAGCCTGAAGCTTTCTTT
>14|.|TRBD1|TRBJ2-1|TRBV5-4
CASSPWTGDNEQFF
TGTGCCAGCAGCCCGTGGACAGGGGACAATGAGCAGTTCTTC
>14|.|TRBD1|TRBJ2-7|TRBV5-1
CASSPGQVGSEQYF
TGCGCCAGCAGCCCGGGACAGGTTGGTAGCGAGCAGTACTTC
>14|.|TRBD2|TRBJ2-1|TRBV5-1
CASSFGTSLNEQFF
TGCGCCAGCAGCTTCGGGACTAGCCTCAATGAGCAGTTCTTC
>15|few|.|TRBJ2-1|TRBV2
CASRQGRNTYNEQFF
TGTGCCAGTCGGCAGGGCCGCAATACCTACAATGAGCAGTTCTTC
>11|few|.|TRBJ1-4|TRBV19
CASSRNEKLFF
TGTGCCAGTAGTCGTAATGAAAAACTGTTTTTT
>15|.|TRBD2|TRBJ2-1|TRBV5-1
CASSLGTSCYNEQFF
TGCGCCAGCAGCTTGGGGACTAGCTGCTACAATGAGCAGTTCTTC
>15|once|.|TRBJ2-1|TRBV6-1
CASSEGVGPYNEQFF
TGTGCCAGCAGTGAGGGAGTGGGCCCCTACAATGAGCAGTTCTTC
>13|.|.|TRBJ2-7|TRBV2
CATARQNSYEQYF
TGTGCCACCGCCCGACAGAATTCCTACGAGCAGTACTTC
>14|.|TRBD1|TRBJ2-5|TRBV28
CASSFGQGKETQYF
TGTGCCAGCAGTTTTGGACAGGGAAAAGAGACCCAGTACTTC
>16|.|.|TRBJ2-1|TRBV7-3
CASSLTASGQYNEQFF
TGTGCCAGCAGCTTAACGGCTAGCGGACAGTACAATGAGCAGTTCTTC
>15|few|TRBD2|TRBJ2-1|TRBV10-3
CAISGTSGLYNEQFF
TGTGCCATCAGCGGGACTAGCGGATTGTACAATGAGCAGTTCTTC
>16|.|.|TRBJ2-1|TRBV7-3
CASSLMGAAIYNEQFF
TGTGCCAGCAGCTTAATGGGGGCGGCGATCTACAATGAGCAGTTCTTC
>16|.|TRBD1|TRBJ1-1|TRBV18
CASSPKGQGRNTEAFF
TGTGCCAGCTCACCAAAGGGACAGGGGCGGAACACTGAAGCTTTCTTT
>15|.|.|TRBJ1-5|TRBV19
CASSGWTESNQPQHF
TGTGCCAGTAGCGGATGGACAGAAAGCAATCAGCCCCAGCATTTT
>14|.|TRBD1|TRBJ1-5|TRBV19
CASSRTGIGEPQHF
TGTGCCAGTAGTAGGACAGGGATCGGGGAGCCCCAGCATTTT
>18|.|TRBD2|TRBJ2-1|TRBV14
CASSQDGPSGRLYNEQFF
TGTGCCAGCAGCCAAGATGGGCCTAGCGGGAGGCTCTACAATGAGCAGTTCTTC
>15|.|TRBD2|TRBJ2-3|TRBV5-1
CASSLAGGRTDTQYF
TGCGCCAGCAGCTTGGCGGGCGGGAGGACAGATACGCAGTATTTT
>14|.|TRBD1|TRBJ1-5|TRBV28
CASSTGQGGQPQHF
TGCGCCAGCAGCACGGGACAGGGCGGTCAGCCCCAGCATTTT
>15|few|TRBD1|TRBJ2-7|TRBV6-5
CASRGYRQGAYEQYF
TGTGCCAGCAGGGGCTATAGACAGGGGGCCTACGAGCAGTACTTC
>16|.|TRBD2|TRBJ2-1|TRBV9
CASSGNSGSSYNEQFF
TGTGCCAGCAGCGGAAATAGCGGGAGCTCCTACAATGAGCAGTTCTTC
>13|.|.|TRBJ1-6|TRBV19
CASRGTFGSPLHF
TGTGCCAGTAGGGGGACTTTTGGCTCACCCCTCCACTTT
>16|.|TRBD2|TRBJ2-1|TRBV6-1
CASSDSAGGPYNEQFF
TGTGCCAGCAGTGATTCAGCGGGAGGGCCCTACAATGAGCAGTTCTTC
>12|.|.|TRBJ1-4|TRBV18
CASSPGGEKLFF
TGTGCCAGCTCACCGGGGGGTGAAAAACTGTTTTTT
>15|.|.|TRBJ2-2|TRBV18
CASSPGQFHTGELFF
TGTGCCAGCTCACCAGGGCAGTTCCACACCGGGGAGCTGTTTTTT
>15|few|TRBD1|TRBJ2-1|TRBV9
CASSAGQGRGNEQFF
TGTGCCAGCAGCGCCGGACAGGGACGAGGAAATGAGCAGTTCTTC
>15|.|.|TRBJ1-4|TRBV19
CASSRDTRTDEKLFF
TGTGCCAGTAGTAGGGACACCCGCACGGATGAAAAACTGTTTTTT
>18|.|.|TRBJ2-3|TRBV7-2
CASSPRRRGPRLTDTQYF
TGTGCCAGCAGCCCAAGGCGGAGAGGCCCCCGCCTCACAGATACGCAGTATTTT
>12|.|.|TRBJ1-5|TRBV6-1
CASGDTYQPQHF
TGTGCCAGCGGGGACACTTATCAGCCCCAGCATTTT
>18|once|.|TRBJ1-1|TRBV18
CASSPRGNQGRMNTEAFF
TGTGCCAGCTCACCACGAGGAAACCAGGGGAGAATGAACACTGAAGCTTTCTTT
>17|few|TRBD2|TRBJ2-3|TRBV5-1
CASSLALAGAGTDTQYF
TGCGCCAGCAGCTTGGCGCTAGCGGGAGCAGGAACAGATACGCAGTATTTT
>14|once|.|TRBJ1-1|TRBV19
CASSNGQRNTEAFF
TGTGCCAGTAGTAATGGACAGCGGAACACTGAAGCTTTCTTT
>13|.|.|TRBJ1-5|TRBV7-6
CASSFGGDQPQHF
TGTGCCAGCAGCTTCGGGGGGGATCAGCCCCAGCATTTT